This T cell receptor beta chain is from a study of response to subunit inactivated influenza vaccine. Regarding the study as a whole: Authors suggested that a seasonal influenza vaccination recruits few new T cells each time.

TCRdb re-derived calls from the RT-PCR reads in MiXCR, one entry per CDR3 protein. The sample yields roughly 650,000 distinct CDR3 sequences, 15% to 18% seen once. To note about this clonotype: Its antigen remains unidentified.

The sample here was PBMCs from blood, taken about 12 days after vaccination. This sequence was found in a man in his fifties or sixties who received an inactivated influenza vaccine.

CDR3 protein: CATSDRGLAGRYEQYF. In nucleotides, the CDR3 is TGTGCCACCAGTGATAGGGGACTAGCGGGACGCTACGAGCAGTACTTC. This rearrangement joins TRBV24-1 to TRBJ2-7, with 13 bases that match TRBD2. Germline assignment: CDR1 KGHDR and CDR2 SFDVKD. The CDR3 totals 16 residues. The trim removed 3 bases at V and 3 bases at J, leaving 4 bases unmatched.